This is a list of T cell receptor beta chains from one sample in a study of tumor and adjacent non-tumor tissue in lung cancer. Via MiXCR, TCRdb re-called the multiplex PCR reads, giving one row per CDR3 protein. The sample lists some 100,000 distinct CDR3 sequences; 55% to 65% were seen once. Material: distant non-tumor lung tissue. These receptor sequences come from a man younger than 45 with non-small cell lung cancer. CDR3s include the opening cysteine and the closing phenylalanine or tryptophan. D genes are given only for firm matches. Rows may omit the clone size; those that give it use once, few, many or a size class.

TRBJ1-1,TRBV11-2,.,.,14,CASGLGRIITETSF,TGTGCCTCAGGTCTGGGCAGGATTATCACTGAAACTTCCTTT
TRBJ2-7,TRBV24-1,many,.,12,CATSAGSYEQYF,TGTGCCACCTCCGCCGGGTCCTACGAGCAGTACTTC
TRBJ1-2,TRBV20-1,once,.,14,CSARLPGADYGYTF,TGCAGTGCTAGACTTCCCGGGGCGGACTATGGCTACACCTTC
TRBJ2-1,TRBV7-9,.,.,16,CASSSQLAQTNNEQFF,TGTGCCAGCAGCTCGCAGCTTGCACAGACCAACAATGAGCAGTTCTTC
TRBJ2-3,TRBV25-1,.,TRBD2,17,CASSEGASGGSTDTQYF,TGTGCCAGCAGTGAAGGGGCTAGCGGGGGTAGCACAGATACGCAGTATTTT
TRBJ2-3,TRBV4-3,medium-sized,TRBD2,17,CASSQDGSGASTDTQYF,TGCGCCAGCAGCCAAGACGGGAGCGGGGCTAGCACAGATACGCAGTATTTT
TRBJ2-2,TRBV7-8,few,TRBD1,15,CASSPRQGIGGELFF,TGTGCCAGCAGCCCCCGACAGGGAATCGGCGGGGAGCTGTTTTTT
TRBJ2-3,TRBV12-3/TRBV12-4,few,.,15,CASSLTRGGTDTQYF,TGTGCCAGCAGTTTAACTCGCGGGGGCACAGATACACAGTATTTT
TRBJ2-1,TRBV4-1,.,.,13,CANSQEATNEQFF,TGTGCCAACAGCCAAGAGGCTACGAATGAGCAGTTCTTC
TRBJ1-3,TRBV20-1,.,.,13,CSVKQQSRNTIYF,TGCAGTGTTAAGCAACAATCAAGAAACACCATATATTTT
TRBJ1-1,TRBV10-3,many,TRBD1,14,CAIGPDRWNTEAFF,TGTGCCATCGGGCCGGACAGGTGGAACACTGAAGCTTTCTTT
TRBJ2-1,TRBV11-2,.,TRBD2,16,CASSLGLAGGPGEQFF,TGTGCCAGCAGCCTAGGACTAGCGGGAGGGCCAGGGGAGCAGTTCTTC
TRBJ2-7,TRBV27,many,.,13,CASSPNRAYEQYF,TGCGCCAGCAGTCCGAACAGGGCTTACGAGCAGTACTTC
TRBJ2-1,TRBV11-3,.,TRBD2,12,CASSSSGGRQFF,TGTGCCAGCAGCTCTAGCGGGGGTCGGCAGTTCTTC
TRBJ2-1,TRBV20-1,.,.,14,CSASARYSYIEQFF,TGCAGTGCATCAGCGCGATACTCCTACATTGAGCAGTTCTTT
TRBJ1-2,TRBV6-4,.,.,13,CASSDMVGYGYTF,TGTGCGAGCAGCGACATGGTTGGGTATGGCTACACCTTC
TRBJ2-2,TRBV4-2,.,TRBD2,18,CASSPGELAGPNTGELFF,TGTGCCAGCAGCCCTGGGGAGCTAGCGGGGCCGAACACCGGGGAGCTCTTTTTT
TRBJ2-7,TRBV12-3/TRBV12-4,.,TRBD2,15,CASSLLSGGSQEQNF,TGTGCCAGCAGTTTATTATCGGGAGGTTCTCAAGAGCAGAACTTC
TRBJ1-1,TRBV20-1,.,.,14,CSTRDPRGEVEAFF,TGCAGTACTAGAGATCCTAGAGGGGAGGTTGAAGCTTTCTTT
TRBJ2-7,TRBV6-5,.,.,13,CAGSDRRGYEQYF,TGTGCCGGCAGTGACAGGAGGGGCTACGAGCAGTACTTC
TRBJ1-2,TRBV20-1,.,.,13,CNARDRTNYGYTF,TGCAATGCACGGGACCGGACTAACTATGGCTACACCTTC
TRBJ2-3,TRBV5-5,few,TRBD1,14,CASSSRTGSDTQYF,TGTGCCAGCAGTTCCAGGACAGGTTCAGATACGCAGTATTTT
TRBJ1-3,TRBV5-1,.,.,14,CASSSSLSGNTIYF,TGCGCCAGCAGCTCATCACTCTCTGGAAACACCATATATTTT
TRBJ2-3,TRBV20-1,many,TRBD1,16,CSAYSATGGSTDTQYF,TGCAGTGCTTATTCCGCGACAGGGGGAAGCACAGATACGCAGTATTTT
TRBJ2-1,TRBV5-1,few,TRBD2,14,CASSLGGSHNEQFF,TGCGCCAGCAGTTTGGGGGGGTCCCACAATGAGCAGTTCTTC
TRBJ2-5,TRBV6-1,.,TRBD2,15,CSSSPRRGALETQCF,TGTTCCAGCAGTCCCCGGCGGGGGGCCCTGGAGACCCAGTGCTTC
TRBJ1-1,TRBV5-6,.,.,14,CASSRRGANTKPFF,TGTGCCAGCAGCCGTCGGGGGGCGAACACTAAACCTTTCTTT
TRBJ2-7,TRBV7-2,.,TRBD1,15,CTSSPQGQGPYEQYF,TGTACCAGCAGCCCACAGGGACAGGGCCCCTACGAGCAGTACTTC
TRBJ2-2,TRBV28,many,.,13,CASTLRWTGELFF,TGTGCCAGCACCCTGAGGTGGACCGGGGAGCTGTTTTTT
TRBJ1-2,TRBV20-1,.,.,13,CSAKGSLDYGYAF,TGCAGTGCTAAAGGGTCCTTAGACTATGGCTACGCCTTC
TRBJ2-7,TRBV29-1,.,TRBD1,15,CSDGSGQESSYEQYF,TGCAGCGATGGATCGGGACAGGAGAGCTCCTACGAGCAGTACTTC
TRBJ2-3,TRBV11-2,.,.,14,CVRSLGSGRDTQYF,TGTGTCCGCAGCTTAGGTTCGGGGCGGGATACGCAGTATTTT
TRBJ2-7,TRBV11-2,.,.,15,CANSLYGDNSYEQYF,TGTGCCAACAGCTTATATGGGGACAACTCCTACGAGCAGTACTTC
TRBJ2-1,TRBV6-2/TRBV6-3,few,TRBD2,16,CASSYSLAGGPGEQLF,TGTGCCAGCAGTTACTCGCTAGCGGGGGGGCCTGGGGAGCAGCTCTTC
TRBJ1-1,TRBV5-6,many,.,14,CASSLDRVGTEAFF,TGTGCCAGCAGCTTGGACAGGGTGGGCACTGAAGCTTTCTTT
TRBJ2-5,TRBV5-1,.,TRBD1,16,CASSQSDREKGETQYF,TGCGCCAGCAGCCAATCGGACAGGGAGAAAGGAGAGACCCAGTACTTC
TRBJ2-2,TRBV6-5,.,.,14,CATCLTHLTGELFF,TGTGCCACTTGTCTCACCCACTTGACCGGGGAGCTGTTTTTT
TRBJ2-1,TRBV20-1,.,.,15,CSATHRDATYNEQFF,TGCAGTGCTACACACCGGGACGCCACCTACAATGAGCAGTTCTTC
TRBJ2-3,TRBV4-2,many,TRBD2,18,CASSSHGRLAGGQDTQYF,TGTGCCAGCAGCTCTCACGGAAGACTAGCGGGGGGGCAAGATACGCAGTATTTT
TRBJ1-6,TRBV6-2/TRBV6-3,many,TRBD1,14,CASRLDRGNSPLHF,TGTGCCAGCAGGCTGGACAGGGGTAATTCACCCCTCCACTTT
TRBJ2-6,TRBV24-1,many,TRBD1,17,CATSDTGTGDGANVLTF,TGTGCCACCAGTGATACGGGGACAGGGGACGGGGCCAACGTCCTGACTTTC
TRBJ1-1,TRBV11-2,.,TRBD1,15,CAGSPPGGSNTEAFF,TGTGCCGGCAGCCCTCCAGGGGGGAGTAACACTGAAGCTTTCTTT
TRBJ2-2,TRBV20-1,.,TRBD2,16,CSARNLRDYRDGELFF,TGCAGTGCTAGAAATCTTCGGGACTACCGGGACGGGGAGCTGTTTTTT
TRBJ2-3,TRBV12-3/TRBV12-4,many,.,16,CASRMTPNWGADTQYF,TGTGCCAGCAGAATGACTCCTAATTGGGGCGCAGATACGCAGTATTTT
TRBJ2-4,TRBV19,.,.,17,CASSSTSSGLAKNIQHF,TGTGCCAGTAGTTCCACCTCCTCAGGTTTAGCCAAAAACATTCAGCACTTC
TRBJ1-2,TRBV11-2,.,.,13,CGSSLDRRESYTF,TGTGGCAGCAGTTTAGATAGGCGGGAAAGCTACACCTTC
TRBJ2-7,TRBV11-2,.,TRBD2,16,CASSRTSVRQSYEQHF,TGTGCCAGCAGCAGGACTAGCGTGAGGCAATCCTACGAGCAGCACTTC
TRBJ1-6,TRBV6-5,medium-sized,.,15,CASSPVGGPGSPLHF,TGTGCCAGCAGCCCCGTTGGGGGCCCGGGATCACCCCTCCACTTT
TRBJ2-5,TRBV20-1,once,.,14,CSARVSGSQDTQYF,TGCAGTGCTAGAGTTAGCGGATCTCAGGACACCCAGTACTTC
TRBJ1-5,TRBV5-6,many,TRBD1,16,CASSSGTGGSNQPQHF,TGTGCCAGCAGCTCAGGGACAGGGGGCAGCAATCAGCCCCAGCATTTT
TRBJ2-1,TRBV11-2,.,.,13,CASRSTGRHELFF,TGTGCCAGCAGGTCCACAGGGAGGCATGAGCTGTTCTTC
TRBJ1-2,TRBV10-3,.,.,15,CAISGSDQGHYDYTF,TGTGCCATCAGTGGGTCGGATCAGGGCCACTATGACTACACCTTC
TRBJ2-1,TRBV29-1,few,TRBD1,14,CSVEVIGQGHEQFF,TGCAGCGTTGAAGTGATAGGACAGGGCCATGAGCAGTTCTTC
TRBJ1-5,TRBV11-2,.,.,13,CASSLDRGRAPYF,TGTGCCAGCAGCTTAGATCGGGGGAGGGCTCCGTATTTT
TRBJ2-7,TRBV7-8,.,.,18,CVSSQGPGTGTLSYEQYF,TGTGTCAGCAGCCAAGGACCCGGAACCGGGACTTTATCCTACGAACAGTACTTC
TRBJ2-3,TRBV11-2,.,.,13,CASRGGFIDTQYF,TGTGCCAGCCGCGGGGGCTTCATAGATACGCAGTATTTT